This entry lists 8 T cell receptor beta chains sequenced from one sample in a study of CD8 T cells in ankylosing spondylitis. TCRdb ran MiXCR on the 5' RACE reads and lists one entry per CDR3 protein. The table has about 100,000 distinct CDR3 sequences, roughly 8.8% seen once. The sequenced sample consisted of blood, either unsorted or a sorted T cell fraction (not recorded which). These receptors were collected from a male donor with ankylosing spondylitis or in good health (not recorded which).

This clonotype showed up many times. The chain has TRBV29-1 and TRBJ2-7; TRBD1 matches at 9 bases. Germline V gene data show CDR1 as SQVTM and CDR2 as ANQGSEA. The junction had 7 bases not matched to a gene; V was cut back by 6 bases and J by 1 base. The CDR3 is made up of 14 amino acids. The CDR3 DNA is TGCAGCGTCGCCGGGACAGGGAGTTCCTACGAGCAGTACTTC. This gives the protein CSVAGTGSSYEQYF.

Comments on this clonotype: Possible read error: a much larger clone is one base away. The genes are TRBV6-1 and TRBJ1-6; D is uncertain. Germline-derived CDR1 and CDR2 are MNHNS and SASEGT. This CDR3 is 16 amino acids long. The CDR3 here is CASTWTASSYNSLLHF. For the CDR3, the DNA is TGTGCCAGCACCTGGACGGCGAGCTCCTATAATTCACTCCTCCACTTT.

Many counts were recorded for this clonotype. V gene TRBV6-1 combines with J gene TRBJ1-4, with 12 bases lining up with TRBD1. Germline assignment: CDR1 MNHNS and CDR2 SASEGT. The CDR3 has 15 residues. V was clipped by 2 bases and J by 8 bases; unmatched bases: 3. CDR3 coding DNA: TGTGCCAGCAGTGAACCGGGACAGGGGGCGGAAAAACTGTTTTTT. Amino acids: CASSEPGQGAEKLFF.

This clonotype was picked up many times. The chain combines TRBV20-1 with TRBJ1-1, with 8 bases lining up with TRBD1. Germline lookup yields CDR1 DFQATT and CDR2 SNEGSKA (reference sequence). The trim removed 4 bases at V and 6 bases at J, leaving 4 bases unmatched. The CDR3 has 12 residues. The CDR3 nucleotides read TGCAGTGCTATCGACAGGGGCCCTGAAGCTTTCTTT. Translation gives CSAIDRGPEAFF.

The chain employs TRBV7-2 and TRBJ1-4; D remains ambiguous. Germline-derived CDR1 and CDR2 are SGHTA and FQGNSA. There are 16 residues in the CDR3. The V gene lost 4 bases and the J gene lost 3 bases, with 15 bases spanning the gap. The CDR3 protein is CASSSQPLSSNEKLFF. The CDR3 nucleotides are TGTGCCAGCAGCTCCCAACCCCTAAGTTCTAATGAAAAACTGTTTTTT.

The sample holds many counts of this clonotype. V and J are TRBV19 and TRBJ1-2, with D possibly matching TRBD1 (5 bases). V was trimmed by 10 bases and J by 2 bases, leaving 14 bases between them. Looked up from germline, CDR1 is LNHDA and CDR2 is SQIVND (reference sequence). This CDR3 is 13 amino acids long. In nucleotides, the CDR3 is TGTGCCACCCAAGGGACGGGGAACTATGGCTACACCTTC. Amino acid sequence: CATQGTGNYGYTF.

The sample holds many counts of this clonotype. CDR3 bases: TGTGCCAGCAGTAGCAGGGCCGGGACAGGGGCCAACAATGAGCAGTTCTTC. Translation: CASSSRAGTGANNEQFF. The chain couples TRBV7-8 to TRBJ2-1, with TRBD1 identical over 10 bases. Germline V gives CDR1 SGHVS, CDR2 FQNEAQ. Unmatched junction bases numbered 13, after V lost 6 bases and J lost 5 bases. The CDR3 consists of 17 residues.

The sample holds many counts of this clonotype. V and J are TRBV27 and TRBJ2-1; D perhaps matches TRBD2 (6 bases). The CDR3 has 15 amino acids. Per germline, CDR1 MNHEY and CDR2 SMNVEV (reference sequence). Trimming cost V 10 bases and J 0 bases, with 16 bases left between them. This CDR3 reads CATLKTGSSYNEQFF. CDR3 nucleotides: TGTGCCACCTTAAAGACCGGGAGCTCCTACAATGAGCAGTTCTTC.